This T cell receptor (beta chain) was captured in a study of blood T cell repertoires in COVID-19. Across the whole study: Samples taken during acute and convalescent COVID-19 were collected in the United States, Italy and Spain. T cells, B-cell-depleted T cells, or PBMCs provided the cDNA or gDNA that served as material.

In the original analysis: Amplification of reference gene primers was used by the study to estimate nucleated cell counts. Method: immunoSEQ multiplex PCR; TCRdb's copy keeps in-frame clones and lacks some. That table is the source of V, J and clone size, and D and trimming were worked out from the DNA. The data contain about 240,000 clones, approximately 80% of them singletons. Germline V CDR1 and CDR2: SQVTM, ANQGSEA. V was shortened by 4 bases and J by 2 bases, with 12 bases between the two germline ends. The CDR3 is 13 residues long. The rearrangement uses TRBV29-1 and TRBJ2-7; D is undetermined. The origin of this receptor is a woman under 30 with acute or convalescent COVID-19. Sequenced sample: peripheral blood. CDR3 nucleotide sequence: TGCAGCGTTGTTGGTGTCAGTACCTACGAGCAGTACTTC. Encoded protein: CSVVGVSTYEQYF.